This T cell receptor beta chain was sequenced in a study of blood T cells in healthy people across ages. Study outcomes and limitations: Without sorted subsets, naive and antigen-experienced compartments could not be conclusively compared.

On this clonotype itself: Its cognate antigen is unknown.

A second about 7 to 11 cycle PCR used barcoded and J-beta primers. TCRdb reprocessed the 5' RACE reads with MiXCR, giving one entry per CDR3 protein. This sample carries roughly 700,000 distinct CDR3 sequences, around 45% of them seen once, and the ten largest clones take roughly 34%. The origin of this receptor is a woman in her sixties or seventies in good health. The material sequenced was blood.

Here the CDR3 reads CASRIRLAGGETQYF. CDR3 nucleotide sequence: TGCGCCAGCAGGATCAGACTAGCGGGAGGAGAGACCCAGTACTTC. This sequence joins TRBV5-1 and TRBJ2-5; 13 bases map to TRBD2. Unmatched junction bases numbered 5, after V lost 5 bases and J lost 4 bases. The CDR3 covers 15 residues. Germline loops: CDR1 SGHRS, CDR2 YFSETQ.